One and the same sample provided the 9 T cell receptor beta chains below, sequenced in a study of T-cell memory formation after mild COVID-19. TCRdb reprocessed the 5' RACE reads via MiXCR and lists one record per CDR3 protein. Of some 450,000 distinct CDR3 sequences detected, more than 15% appear once; the ten largest clones hold around a fifth. The sample was PBMCs or a T cell subset sorted from them (not recorded which). The receptors were gathered from a man between 18 and 35 years old who had mild COVID-19 (a few samples of this study predate the infection). Cell type and time point are not known.

Of note for this clonotype: A clone one base away is much larger, so this may be a read error. CDR3 protein: CASSLPGGDTQYF. CDR3 DNA sequence: TGTGCCAGCAGCTTACCGGGCGGGGATACGCAGTATTTT. The gene calls are TRBV7-2 and TRBJ2-3, with a tentative D call TRBD2 (5 bases). V was pared by 2 bases and J by 6 bases, with 9 bases between. The CDR3 spans 13 residues. Germline values: CDR1 SGHTA, CDR2 FQGNSA.

V is TRBV5-1 and J is TRBJ2-5; tentatively, D is TRBD1 (5 bases). The CDR3 loop spans 14 amino acids. V lost 2 bases to trimming and J lost 1 base, with 9 bases between them. The germline gives CDR1 SGHRS, CDR2 YFSETQ. The CDR3 protein is CASSFDSVQETQYF. CDR3 DNA sequence: TGCGCCAGCAGCTTCGACAGTGTCCAAGAGACCCAGTACTTC.

This clonotype was counted only a few times. The CDR3 DNA reads TGTGCCAGCAGTTTGACCCCCAACGCGGGGTTCTACGAGCAGTACGTC. It encodes CASSLTPNAGFYEQYV. V usage is TRBV28 and J usage is TRBJ2-7, with D possibly being TRBD2 (6 bases). Germline V gives CDR1 MDHEN, CDR2 SYDVKM. The CDR3 is made up of 16 amino acids. Deletions cut 3 bases from V and 3 bases from J, with 18 bases between.

The V gene is TRBV12-3 or TRBV12-4, the J gene TRBJ2-2, with D possibly matching TRBD1 (6 bases). The V end was cut by 2 bases, the J end by 6 bases, with 10 bases between. The CDR3 has 14 residues. The DNA for the CDR3 is TGTGCCAGCAGTTTAACGGCAGGGGCCGGGGAGCTGTTTTTT. Its translation: CASSLTAGAGELFF.

V gene TRBV7-3 combines with J gene TRBJ1-1; 7 positions match TRBD1. V was pared by 7 bases and J by 5 bases, with 13 bases of the junction left unmatched. Germline CDR1 reads SGHTA; CDR2 reads FQGTGA. There are 15 residues in the CDR3. CDR3 sequence reads: CASNLGGGRMTEAFF. CDR3 DNA: TGTGCCAGCAACCTCGGAGGGGGCCGGATGACTGAAGCTTTCTTT. The whole variable domain, filled in from reference TRBV7-3 and TRBJ1-1, reads GAGVSQTPSNKVTEKGKYVELRCDPISGHTALYWYRQSLGQGPEFLIYFQGTGAADDSGLPNDRFFAVRPEGSVSTLKIQRTERGDSAVYLCASNLGGGRMTEAFFGQGTRLTVV.

The chain carries TRBV4-3 and TRBJ2-3, with TRBD2 matching over 10 bases. This CDR3 region has 16 residues. Germline V CDR1 and CDR2: LGHNA, YSLEER. The junction had 4 bases not matched to a gene; V was cut back by 0 bases and J by 4 bases. The CDR3 DNA is TGCGCCAGCAGCCAAGATTTAGCGGGGGGCGCAGATACGCAGTATTTT. Encoded protein: CASSQDLAGGADTQYF.

This clonotype was counted between two and nine times. The chain has TRBV10-3 and TRBJ1-2, with D perhaps matching TRBD1 (5 bases). The length of the CDR3 is 15 residues. Trimming shortened V by 6 bases and J by 8 bases, and 22 bases separated the two germline ends. CDR1 is ENHRY and CDR2 is SYGVKD in the germline V gene. The CDR3 coding sequence is TGTGCCATCAGCCCTTCCACCCGGGCGGGGGAGGGCTACACCTTC. Amino acids: CAISPSTRAGEGYTF.

Ten or more counts support this clonotype. CDR3 DNA: TGTGCCAGCAGCTTGGGACAGGTCCAAGAGACCCAGTACTTC. This gives the protein CASSLGQVQETQYF. V gene TRBV7-2 combines with J gene TRBJ2-5; the match to TRBD1 covers 8 bases. CDR3 length: 14 amino acids. The V segment lost 3 bases and the J segment 1 base; nucleotides outside the gene matches: 1. From germline, CDR1 is SGHTA and CDR2 FQGNSA.

This clonotype was seen only a few times. The gene calls are TRBV15 and TRBJ2-2, with 15 bases lining up with TRBD2. Germline lookup yields CDR1 LNHNV and CDR2 YYDKDF (reference sequence). The CDR3 is made up of 15 amino acids. The junction had 3 bases not matched to a gene; V was cut back by 3 bases and J by 10 bases. The CDR3 nucleotides are TGTGCCACCAGCAGGGGACTAGCGGGGGGCGAGGAGCTGTTTTTT. It codes for CATSRGLAGGEELFF.